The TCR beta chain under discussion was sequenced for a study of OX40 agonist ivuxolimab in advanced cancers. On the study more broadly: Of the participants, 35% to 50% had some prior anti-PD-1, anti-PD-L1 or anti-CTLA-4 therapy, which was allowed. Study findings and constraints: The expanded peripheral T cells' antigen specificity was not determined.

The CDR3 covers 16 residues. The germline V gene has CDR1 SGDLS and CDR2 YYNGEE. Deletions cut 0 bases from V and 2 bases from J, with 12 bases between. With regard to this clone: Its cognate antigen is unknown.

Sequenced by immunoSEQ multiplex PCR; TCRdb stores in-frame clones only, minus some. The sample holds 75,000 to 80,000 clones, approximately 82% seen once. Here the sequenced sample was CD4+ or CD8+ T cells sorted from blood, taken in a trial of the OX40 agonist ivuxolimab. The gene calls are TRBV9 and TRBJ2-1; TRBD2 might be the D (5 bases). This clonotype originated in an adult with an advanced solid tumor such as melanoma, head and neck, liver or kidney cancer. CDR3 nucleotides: TGTGCCAGCAGCGTAGGTATGGGAGAGGCCTACAATGAGCAGTTCTTC. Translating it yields CASSVGMGEAYNEQFF.